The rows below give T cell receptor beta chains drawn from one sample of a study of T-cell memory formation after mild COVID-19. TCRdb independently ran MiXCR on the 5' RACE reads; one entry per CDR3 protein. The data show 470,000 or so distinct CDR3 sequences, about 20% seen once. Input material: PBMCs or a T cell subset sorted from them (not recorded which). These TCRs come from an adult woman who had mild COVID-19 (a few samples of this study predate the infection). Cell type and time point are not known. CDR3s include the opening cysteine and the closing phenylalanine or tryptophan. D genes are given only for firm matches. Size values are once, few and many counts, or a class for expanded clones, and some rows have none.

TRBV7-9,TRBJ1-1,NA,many,TGTGCCAGCAGCACCGGGACGGGGAACACTGAAGCTTTCTTT,CASSTGTGNTEAFF
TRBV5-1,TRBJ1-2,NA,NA,TGCGCCAGCAGCCTGACAGGAGACAACTATGGCTACACCTTC,CASSLTGDNYGYTF
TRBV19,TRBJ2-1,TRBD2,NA,TGTGCCAGTAGTATAGCTAGCGGGAGTCTGAATGAGCAGTTCTTC,CASSIASGSLNEQFF
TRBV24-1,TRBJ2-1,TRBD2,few,TGTGCCACCAGTGGAAAGCGAAGCGGGAGTTCCTACAATGAGCAGTTCTTC,CATSGKRSGSSYNEQFF
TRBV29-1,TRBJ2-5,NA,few,TGCAGCGTTGGGGACCGGCGTGAGACCCAGTACTTC,CSVGDRRETQYF
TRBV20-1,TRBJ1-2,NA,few,TGCAGTGCTAGAGACAGGGGAGATGATGGCTACACCTTC,CSARDRGDDGYTF
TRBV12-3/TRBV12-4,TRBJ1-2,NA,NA,TGTGCCAGCAGTTTGCTTCGGGGCGCCGGCGGCTACACCTTC,CASSLLRGAGGYTF
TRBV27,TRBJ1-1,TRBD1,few,TGTGCCAGCAGCTTACAGGGGGCTGTTCCCACTGAAGCTTTCTTT,CASSLQGAVPTEAFF
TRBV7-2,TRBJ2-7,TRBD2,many,TGTGCCAGCAGCCCCGGGACTAGCGGGCGGGCCGGAAAGTACTTC,CASSPGTSGRAGKYF
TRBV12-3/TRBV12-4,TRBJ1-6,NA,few,TGTGCCAGCAGTTCCTCGGGCATGAGCTCCTATAATTCACCCCTCCACTTT,CASSSSGMSSYNSPLHF
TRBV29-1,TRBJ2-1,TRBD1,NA,TGCAGCGTCGCCACCGGGACAGGGTCCCTGGGTTACAATGAGCAGTTCTTC,CSVATGTGSLGYNEQFF
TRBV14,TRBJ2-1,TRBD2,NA,TGTGCCAGCAGCCGGGACTATGAGGCCTTC,CASSRDYEAF
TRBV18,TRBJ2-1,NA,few,TGTGCCAGCTCACCGATGTCCAGAAACAATGAGCAGTTCTTC,CASSPMSRNNEQFF
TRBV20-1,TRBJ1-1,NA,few,TGCAGTGCTAGAGATCCGGGGACGAACACTGAAGCTTTCTTT,CSARDPGTNTEAFF
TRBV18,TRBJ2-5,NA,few,TGTGCCAGCTCACCAGCTGGGGGGATCAAAGAGACCCAGTACTTC,CASSPAGGIKETQYF
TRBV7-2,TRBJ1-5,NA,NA,TGTGCCAGCAGCTTAGAGGCCCGGGACCCCCAGCATTTT,CASSLEARDPQHF
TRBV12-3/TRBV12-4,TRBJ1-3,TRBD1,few,TGTGCCAGCAGTTTACAGGGGGCGTTAGGTGGAAACACCATATATTTT,CASSLQGALGGNTIYF
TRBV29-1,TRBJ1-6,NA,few,TGCAGCGTTGGGAACAACAATTCACCCCTCCACTTT,CSVGNNNSPLHF
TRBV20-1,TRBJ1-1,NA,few,TGCAGTGCCCCCCGACGGGGGCTCGCTGAAGCTTTCTTT,CSAPRRGLAEAFF
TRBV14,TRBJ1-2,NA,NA,TGTGCCAGCAGCCGATCCGGGAGAAACTCTGGCTACACCTTC,CASSRSGRNSGYTF
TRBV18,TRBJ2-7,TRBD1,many,TGTGCCAGCTCACCCGGACAGGGGGCGTACTACGAGCAGTACTTC,CASSPGQGAYYEQYF
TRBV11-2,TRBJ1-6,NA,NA,TGTGCCAGCAGCTCTCCCGGGGCCCTCCACTTT,CASSSPGALHF
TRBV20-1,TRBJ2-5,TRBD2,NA,TGCAGTGCTAGAACACGGGGTCCGACTAGCGGGAGCGCTACCCAGTACTTC,CSARTRGPTSGSATQYF
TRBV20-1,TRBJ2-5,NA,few,TGCAGTGCTAGAGGAACAGGAACAGAGACCCAGTACTTC,CSARGTGTETQYF
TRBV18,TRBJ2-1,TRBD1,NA,TGTGCCAGTTATAACAGGGGTAATGAGCAGTTCTTC,CASYNRGNEQFF
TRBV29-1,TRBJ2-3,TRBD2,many,TGCAGCGTGGCCCCGGGACTAGCGGAGAGTCGAGATACGCAGTATTTT,CSVAPGLAESRDTQYF
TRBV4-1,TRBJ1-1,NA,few,TGCGCCAGCAGCCAAGGCAAAGGGGGGGGCAGCGAGTGGACTGAAGCTTTCTTT,CASSQGKGGGSEWTEAFF
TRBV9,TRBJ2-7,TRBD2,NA,TGTGCCAGCAGCGAAGGGATGGCTAGCGGGAGTTTGGTCTACGAGCAGTACTTC,CASSEGMASGSLVYEQYF
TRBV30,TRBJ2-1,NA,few,TGTGCCTGGAGTTTTCAGGGTTATGAGCAGTTCTTC,CAWSFQGYEQFF
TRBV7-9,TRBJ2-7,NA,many,TGTGCCAGCAGCTTTAACTACGAGCAGTACTTC,CASSFNYEQYF
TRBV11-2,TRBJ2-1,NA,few,TGTGCCAGCAGCTTGGGGTCTTGGCAGGGTTCCTTAGGTCAAGACAATGAGCAGTTCTTC,CASSLGSWQGSLGQDNEQFF
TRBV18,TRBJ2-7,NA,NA,TGTGCCAGCTCACTGAGCCGGGACATACTTTTCTCCTACGAGCAGTACTTC,CASSLSRDILFSYEQYF
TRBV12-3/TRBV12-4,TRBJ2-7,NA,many,TGTGCCAGCAGTTTTCCAGGTCGTGGCGAGCAGTACTTC,CASSFPGRGEQYF
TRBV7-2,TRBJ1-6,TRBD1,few,TGTGCCAGCAGCGTAGACAGGGCTGCTAATAATTCACCCCTCCACTTT,CASSVDRAANNSPLHF
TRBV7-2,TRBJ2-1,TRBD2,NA,TGTGCCAGCAGCTCGCCGGGGACTAGCGGCAATGAGCAGTTCTTC,CASSSPGTSGNEQFF
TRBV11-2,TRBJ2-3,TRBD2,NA,TGTGCCAGCAGCCAAACTAGCGGGGGGGATACGCAGTATTTT,CASSQTSGGDTQYF
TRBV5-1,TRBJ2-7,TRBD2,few,TGCGCCAGCAGCAGGACTAGCGGGGGGGCCGCCTACGAGCAGTACTTC,CASSRTSGGAAYEQYF
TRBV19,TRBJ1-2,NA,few,TGTGCCAGTAGTATAGATATGTTAGCCTTCTATGGCTACACCTTC,CASSIDMLAFYGYTF
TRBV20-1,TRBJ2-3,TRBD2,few,TGCAGTGCTAGACTAGCGGGGGTACTCACTAGCACAGATACGCAGTATTTT,CSARLAGVLTSTDTQYF
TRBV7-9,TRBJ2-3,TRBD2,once,TGTGCCAGCAGCATCGGGACTAGCGATGATACGCAGTATTTT,CASSIGTSDDTQYF
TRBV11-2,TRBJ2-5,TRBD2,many,TGTGCCAGCAGCTCGTTGACTAGCGGGATTGAGACCCAGTACTTC,CASSSLTSGIETQYF
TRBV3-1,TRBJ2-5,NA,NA,TGTGCCAGCAGGGGAGAGGGATATGAGACCCAGTACTTC,CASRGEGYETQYF
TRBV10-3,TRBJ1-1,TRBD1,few,TGTGCCATGGGACAGGGCTTCACTGAAGCTTTCTTT,CAMGQGFTEAFF
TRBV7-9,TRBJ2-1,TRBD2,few,TGTGCCAGCAGCACTGTCGCGCGGGAGGGGGGTTCATCCTACAATGAGCAGTTCTTC,CASSTVAREGGSSYNEQFF
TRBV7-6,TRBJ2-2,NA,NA,TGTGCCAGCAGCTTAGTTTTTGGCGGGGGCACCTACACCGGGGAGCTGTTTTTT,CASSLVFGGGTYTGELFF
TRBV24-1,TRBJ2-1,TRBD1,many,TGTGCCACCAGTGATCCCGGGACAGGGGGGTACAATGAGCAGTTCTTC,CATSDPGTGGYNEQFF
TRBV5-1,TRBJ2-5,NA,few,TGCGCCAGCAGCTTGAAAGAAAGGGGTTCGGAGACCCAGTACTTC,CASSLKERGSETQYF
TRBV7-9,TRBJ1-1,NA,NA,TGTGCCAGCAGCCGAAGGTTGCGAGAAGCTTTCTTT,CASSRRLREAFF
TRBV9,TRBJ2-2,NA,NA,TGTGCCAGCAGCCCCCAAGGGACCAAAAACACCGGGGAGCTGTTTTTT,CASSPQGTKNTGELFF
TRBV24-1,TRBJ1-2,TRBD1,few,TGTGCCACCGAGCTGACAGGGTATGGCTACACCTTC,CATELTGYGYTF